The next 11 T cell receptor beta chains were all read from a single sample in a study of T cell repertoires in cytomegalovirus infection. TCRdb re-derived calls from the reads in MiXCR, one entry per CDR3 protein. Among about 250,000 distinct CDR3 sequences, under 8.5% were seen once, and the ten largest hold about 6.5%. Sequenced input: PBMCs. All receptors derive from a human donor in good health (CMV status not recorded). Some clones in this sample may be carry-over from other donors' samples.

This clonotype came up many times. V is TRBV30 and J is TRBJ2-2; possible D gene TRBD1, 6 bases. With 3 bases removed from V and 6 bases from J, the gap between germline ends came to 14 bases. This CDR3 spans 14 amino acids. Germline V gene sequence: CDR1 GTSNPN, CDR2 SVGIG (reference sequence). The CDR3 nucleotides read TGTGCCTGGAGCAGGACAGTACGGGCCGGGGAGCTGTTTTTT. This sequence encodes CAWSRTVRAGELFF.

V and J are TRBV5-6 and TRBJ1-1; 7 bases are a match to TRBD1. The CDR3 is 16 amino acids. The ends lost 1 base at V and 0 bases at J; junction bases unmatched: 6. Germline CDR1 reads SGHDT; CDR2 reads YYEEEE. As DNA, the CDR3 is TGTGCCAGCAGCTTGTTACAGGGGCTCATGAACACTGAAGCTTTCTTT. It is translated as CASSLLQGLMNTEAFF.

Comments on this clonotype: The junction differs from germline at one of its ends, possibly a read error. The chain couples TRBV30 to TRBJ2-3; the D gene could be TRBD1 or TRBD2 (5 bases each). CDR1 and CDR2 (germline): GTSNPN, SVGIG (reference sequence). The CDR3 has 12 amino acids. The CDR3 region has the DNA TGTGCCTGGAGTGGGGGACCAATGGCCAGGACTTTT. Protein: CAWSGGPMARTF.

Many counts were recorded for this clonotype. V usage is TRBV28 and J usage is TRBJ2-3; the match to TRBD2 covers 8 bases. The junction had 10 bases not matched to a gene; V was cut back by 8 bases and J by 0 bases. This CDR3 contains 16 residues. Germline V gives CDR1 MDHEN, CDR2 SYDVKM. DNA for the CDR3: TGTGCCAGCGGCCCCCGGGGGGGTCCGAGCACAGATACGCAGTATTTT. Translating gives CASGPRGGPSTDTQYF.

This clonotype was detected many times. V and J are TRBV5-8 and TRBJ1-3; D unclear. This CDR3 spans 15 amino acids. CDR1 SGHTS and CDR2 YDEGEE come from the germline V gene. With 2 bases removed from V and 0 bases from J, the gap between germline ends came to 9 bases. The CDR3 DNA sequence: TGTGCCAGCAGCTTCGGCAGAATCTCTGGAAACACCATATATTTT. Protein sequence: CASSFGRISGNTIYF.

This clonotype came up many times. The V and J genes are TRBV7-8 and TRBJ1-5; D gene uncertain. The germline gives CDR1 SGHVS, CDR2 FQNEAQ. CDR3 length: 14 amino acids. The germline V and J ends were trimmed by 5 bases and 5 bases, with 13 bases remaining between them. DNA of the CDR3: TGTGCCAGCAGCCCTTATGGGGAGGATCAGCCCCAGCATTTT. Protein product: CASSPYGEDQPQHF.

This clonotype was detected many times. J is TRBJ1-2 and V is TRBV10-2; perhaps TRBD1 as D (5 bases). The CDR3 has 16 residues. Trimming pared 6 bases from V and 2 bases from J, leaving 19 bases between. CDR1 is WSHSY, CDR2 SAAADI, per germline. The CDR3 region has the DNA TGCGCCAGCAGCCTCCCATCGACAGTCGTAAACTATGGCTACACCTTC. Translation: CASSLPSTVVNYGYTF.

This clonotype was counted ten times or more. The chain couples TRBV11-2 to TRBJ2-5; D uncertain. The CDR3 loop spans 17 amino acids. Trimming cost V 1 base and J 6 bases, with 21 bases left between them. Germline CDR1 SGHAT, CDR2 FQNNGV. In DNA form, the CDR3 reads TGTGCCAGCAGCTTAGCCGGCCGAGGCGCCGCGGCGCAGACCCAGTACTTC. It specifies CASSLAGRGAAAQTQYF.

At least ten counts were recorded for this clonotype. V and J are TRBV7-8 and TRBJ1-2; no firm D call. The CDR3 runs to 12 residues. Trimming removed 5 bases from V and 8 bases from J, with 12 bases in between. The germline V gene encodes CDR1 SGHVS and CDR2 FQNEAQ. In DNA form, the CDR3 reads TGTGCCAGCAGCCCTTCGACTGAAGGCTACACCTTC. It is translated as CASSPSTEGYTF.

This clonotype was observed many times. CDR3: CSAFQPGLAREQYF. The DNA for the CDR3 is TGCAGTGCTTTTCAGCCAGGGTTAGCGAGAGAGCAGTACTTC. The genes are TRBV20-1 and TRBJ2-7, with D perhaps being TRBD1 or TRBD2 (5 bases each). Germline CDR1 and CDR2: DFQATT and SNEGSKA (reference sequence). CDR3 size: 14 residues. Trimming removed 5 bases at V and 7 bases at J, with 21 bases between.

This clonotype was counted many times. V gene TRBV19 combines with J gene TRBJ1-1; 12 bases align to TRBD1. V was pared by 6 bases and J by 2 bases, with 4 bases of the junction left unmatched. CDR1 and CDR2 from the germline V gene are LNHDA and SQIVND (reference sequence). The CDR3 spans 15 residues. DNA of the CDR3: TGTGCCAGTAGGGGGACAGGGGGCGAAAACACTGAAGCTTTCTTT. It yields the protein CASRGTGGENTEAFF.